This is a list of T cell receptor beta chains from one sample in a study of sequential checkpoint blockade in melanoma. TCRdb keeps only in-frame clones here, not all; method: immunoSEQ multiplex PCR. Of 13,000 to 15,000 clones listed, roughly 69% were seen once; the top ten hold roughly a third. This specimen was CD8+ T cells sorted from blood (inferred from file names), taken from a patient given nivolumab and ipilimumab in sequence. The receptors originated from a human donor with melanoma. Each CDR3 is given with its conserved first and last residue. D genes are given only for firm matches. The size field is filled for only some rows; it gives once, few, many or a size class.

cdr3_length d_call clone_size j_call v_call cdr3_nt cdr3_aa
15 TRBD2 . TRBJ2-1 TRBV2 TGTGCCAGCAGTACCGGACTAGCGGGAATGAATGAGCAGTTCTTC CASSTGLAGMNEQFF
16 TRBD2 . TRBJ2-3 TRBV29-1 TGCAGCGTTGAAGATCCTGGGACTAGCGGCACAGATACGCAGTATTTT CSVEDPGTSGTDTQYF
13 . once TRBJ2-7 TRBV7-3 TGTGCCAGCAGCTTAAACAGGGACTACGAGCAGTACTTC CASSLNRDYEQYF
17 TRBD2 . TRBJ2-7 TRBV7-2 TGTGCCAGCAGCTTAGCGCTGTATAGCGGGAATCCCTACGAGCAGTACTTC CASSLALYSGNPYEQYF
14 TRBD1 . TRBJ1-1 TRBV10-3 TGTGCCATCAGTGACGCCCGGACAGGGGGAGAAGCTTTCTTT CAISDARTGGEAFF
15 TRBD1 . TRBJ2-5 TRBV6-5 TGTGCCAGCAGTTACGGGCTAGGGGGCGTGGAGACCCAGTACTTC CASSYGLGGVETQYF
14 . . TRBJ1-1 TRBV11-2 TGTGCCAGCAGCTTAGGGGCCAGAGGGACTGAAGCTTTCTTT CASSLGARGTEAFF
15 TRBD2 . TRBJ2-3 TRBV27 TGTGCCAGCAGTGTAGCGGGGGGTAGCACAGATACGCAGTATTTT CASSVAGGSTDTQYF
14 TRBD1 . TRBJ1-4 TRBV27 TGTGCCAGCGCGAAAAGGGGGCGCGGTGAAAAACTGTTTTTT CASAKRGRGEKLFF
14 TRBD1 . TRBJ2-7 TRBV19 TGTGCCAGTAGTTATGGGGGACAGAGCTACGAGCAGTACTTC CASSYGGQSYEQYF
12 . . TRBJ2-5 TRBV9 TGTGCCAGCAGCAGGGGACAAGAGACCCAGTACTTC CASSRGQETQYF
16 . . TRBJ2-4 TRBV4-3 TGCGCCAGCAGCCAAGGACTCAGCGAAGCCAAAAACATTCAGTACTTC CASSQGLSEAKNIQYF
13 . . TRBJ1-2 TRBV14 TGTGCCAGCAGCCAAGTCGGGGTTTATGGCTACACCTTC CASSQVGVYGYTF
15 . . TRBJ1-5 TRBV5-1 TGCGCCAGCAGCTTGGAGGCAGGGGTCGGTCAGCCCCAGCATTTT CASSLEAGVGQPQHF
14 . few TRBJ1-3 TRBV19 TGTGCCAGTTGGCCACAGGGCTTCGGAAACACCATATATTTT CASWPQGFGNTIYF
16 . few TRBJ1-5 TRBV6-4 TGTGCCAGCAGTGACTCGAGATCCCGGGGCAATCAGCCCCAGCATTTT CASSDSRSRGNQPQHF
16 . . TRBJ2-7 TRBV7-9 TGTGCCAGCAGCCCGGGGGGCAGGGAGCCCTCCTACGAGCAGTACTTC CASSPGGREPSYEQYF
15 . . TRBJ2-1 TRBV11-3 TGTGCCAGCAGCTTCTCAGCGGACCCCTACAATGAGCAGTTCTTC CASSFSADPYNEQFF
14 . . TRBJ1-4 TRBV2 TGTGCCAGCAGTAAGACAGACAACAATGAAAAACTGTTTTTT CASSKTDNNEKLFF
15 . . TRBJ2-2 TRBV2 TGTGCCAGCAGAACACCCTACAGGGACACCGGGGAGCTGTTTTTT CASRTPYRDTGELFF
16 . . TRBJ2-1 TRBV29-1 TGCAGCGTTGCTCAGTTCCAAATCGCCAGCTACAATGAGCAGTTCTTC CSVAQFQIASYNEQFF
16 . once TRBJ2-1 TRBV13 TGTGCCAGCAGCTTAGGAACCAGCGGTTTTTACAATGAGCAGTTCTTC CASSLGTSGFYNEQFF
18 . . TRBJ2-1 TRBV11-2 TGTGCCAGCAGCTTAGTAGGGCCCAGCGGGTATTCCTACAATGAGCAGTTCTTC CASSLVGPSGYSYNEQFF
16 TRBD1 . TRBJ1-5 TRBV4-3 TGCGCCAGCAGCCAAGCCCGGACAGGGAGGGATCAGCCCCAGCATTTT CASSQARTGRDQPQHF
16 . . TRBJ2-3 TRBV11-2 TGTGCCAGCAGCCAAAATCGGTCTCGAAGAGGGGATACGCAGTATTTT CASSQNRSRRGDTQYF
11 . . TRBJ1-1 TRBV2 TGTGCCAGCAGAACAGCACTTGAAGCTTTCTTT CASRTALEAFF
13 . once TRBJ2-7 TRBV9 TGTGCCAGCAGCGTGAGCGAGTCCTACGAGCAGTACTTC CASSVSESYEQYF
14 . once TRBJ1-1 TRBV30 TGTGCCTGGAGTGTAGCGGCTTTGAACACTGAAGCTTTCTTT CAWSVAALNTEAFF
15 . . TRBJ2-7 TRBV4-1 TGCGCCAGCAGCCAACAGACAGTGAGCTCCTACGAGCAGTACTTC CASSQQTVSSYEQYF
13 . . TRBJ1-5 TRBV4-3 TGCGCCAGCAGCCACAGGGGCGGCCAGCCCCAGCATTTT CASSHRGGQPQHF
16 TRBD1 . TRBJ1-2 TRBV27 TGTGCCAGCAGTTTGGCGGGACAGGGTGGCGGCTATGGCTACACCTTC CASSLAGQGGGYGYTF
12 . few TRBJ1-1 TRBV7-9 TGTGCCAGCAGCTTAGAGCGGACTGAAGCTTTCTTT CASSLERTEAFF
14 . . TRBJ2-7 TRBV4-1 TGCGCCAGCAGCCACCCCGGGAGAATCTACGAGCAGTACTTC CASSHPGRIYEQYF
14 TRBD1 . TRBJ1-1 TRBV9 TGTGCCAGCAGCCCGCGGACAGGGAATACTGAAGCTTTCTTT CASSPRTGNTEAFF
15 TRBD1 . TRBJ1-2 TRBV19 TGTGCCAGACATTGGACAGGGGCGAGTAACTATGGCTACACCTTC CARHWTGASNYGYTF
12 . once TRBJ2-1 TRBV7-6 TGTGCCAGCAGCTCCGGTTACAATGAGCAGTTCTTC CASSSGYNEQFF
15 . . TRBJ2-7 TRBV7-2 TGTGCCAGCAGCTCAGTAGGGACTGGACTCTACGAGCAGTACTTC CASSSVGTGLYEQYF
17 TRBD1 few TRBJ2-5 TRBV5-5 TGTGCCAGCAGCTCGTGGGGACAGGGCCACCCGCAAGAGACCCAGTACTTC CASSSWGQGHPQETQYF
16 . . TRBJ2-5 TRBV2 TGTGCCAGCAGTGACGTAGCGGTCGTCTACCAAGAGACCCAGTACTTC CASSDVAVVYQETQYF
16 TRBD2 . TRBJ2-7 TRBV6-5 TGTGCCAGCAGTTACTCGATATTTAGCGGGAATTACGAGCAGTACTTC CASSYSIFSGNYEQYF
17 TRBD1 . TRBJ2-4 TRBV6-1 TGTGCCAGCAGTGAAGGGGGACAGGGGAGAGCCAAAAACATTCAGTACTTC CASSEGGQGRAKNIQYF